These 13 T cell receptor beta chains were sequenced from one sample in a study of cytotoxic CD8 clonotypes in ibrutinib-treated CLL. The data were produced by immunoSEQ multiplex PCR, yet TCRdb's version contains in-frame clones alone and is incomplete. The table has 150,000 to 200,000 clones, around nine tenths seen once. The source was PBMCs, collected at disease progression, from a patient treated with ibrutinib. The receptors stem from a human donor with chronic lymphocytic leukemia.

The chain carries TRBV9 and TRBJ1-4, with TRBD1 matching 7 bases. The CDR3 covers 14 residues. Germline values: CDR1 SGDLS, CDR2 YYNGEE. J gave up 8 bases and V 0 bases, and 4 bases lay outside the gene matches. For the CDR3, the DNA is TGTGCCAGCAGCGTAGCAGGGGGTCGCGAAAAACTGTTTTTT. Translated: CASSVAGGREKLFF.

This chain uses TRBV5-8 with TRBJ1-1, with 9 bases aligning to TRBD1. Germline V gene sequence: CDR1 SGHTS, CDR2 YDEGEE. CDR3 length: 19 amino acids. J was trimmed by 0 bases and V by 3 bases; bases with no gene match: 15. The CDR3, as DNA: TGTGCCAGCAGCTCACAAGGGTGGACAGGGGAAAGATTGAACACTGAAGCTTTCTTT. Protein sequence: CASSSQGWTGERLNTEAFF.

The chain is built from TRBV6-1 and TRBJ2-1, with 7 bases fitting TRBD1. Germline V CDR1 and CDR2: MNHNS, SASEGT. The CDR3 is 18 amino acids. Unmatched junction bases numbered 12, after V lost 3 bases and J lost 1 base. CDR3 protein: CASSDRDSYQISYNEQFF. The CDR3 coding sequence is TGTGCCAGCAGTGACCGGGACAGTTACCAGATATCCTACAATGAGCAGTTCTTC.

The J gene is TRBJ2-1, the V gene TRBV27; 9 bases line up with TRBD2. V gave up 5 bases and J gave up 12 bases; unmatched junction bases: 5. CDR3 length: 12 residues. Germline V lookup: CDR1 MNHEY, CDR2 SMNVEV (reference sequence). The CDR3 DNA sequence: TGTGCCAGCAGTCCGGGACTAGCTGCGCAGTTCTTC. Protein: CASSPGLAAQFF.

The genes are TRBV19 and TRBJ1-4; possible D gene TRBD1, 5 bases. Trimming left V 6 bases short and J 5 bases short, with 13 bases between. Germline V gene lookup returns CDR1 LNHDA and CDR2 SQIVND (reference sequence). The CDR3 is made up of 14 amino acids. The CDR3 region is CASSQGGGNEKLFF. The CDR3, as DNA: TGTGCCAGTAGCCAGGGTGGAGGGAATGAAAAACTGTTTTTT.

The rearrangement links TRBV13 to TRBJ2-5; D is ambiguous. The CDR3 length is 16 residues. The V end lost 0 bases, the J end lost 4 bases, and 15 bases lay between the germline ends. Germline loops: CDR1 PRHDT, CDR2 FYEKMQ (reference sequence). The CDR3 nucleotides read TGTGCCAGCAGCTTAGGACGGCCCAGTCTCCGAGAGACCCAGTACTTC. It yields the protein CASSLGRPSLRETQYF.

The chain has TRBV7-9 and TRBJ1-1; 7 bases map to TRBD1. The CDR3 has 16 residues. CDR1 SEHNR and CDR2 FQNEAQ come from the germline V gene (reference sequence). V lost 3 bases and J lost 6; bases outside the gene matches: 13. In DNA form, the CDR3 reads TGTGCCAGCAGCTTGGGGGACAGACTCCGCGGCGCTGAAGCTTTCTTT. Residues: CASSLGDRLRGAEAFF.

The CDR3 DNA reads TGCGCCAGCAGCCTCGGGTCCTCTTATGGCTACACCTTC. Its protein product is CASSLGSSYGYTF. The rearrangement links TRBV4-1 to TRBJ1-2, with D unclear. Trimming removed 4 bases from V and 5 bases from J, with 11 bases in between. Germline V gene sequence: CDR1 MGHRA, CDR2 YSYEKL. This CDR3 region has 13 residues.

The chain combines TRBV28 with TRBJ1-3; TRBD1 matches 8 bases. Germline loops: CDR1 MDHEN, CDR2 SYDVKM. J gave up 2 bases and V 5 bases, and 8 bases lay outside the gene matches. This CDR3 comprises 16 residues. The CDR3 sequence: CASSVTGTGAGNTIYF. The DNA of the CDR3 is TGTGCCAGCAGTGTCACCGGGACAGGAGCTGGAAACACCATATATTTT.

V usage is TRBV7-2 and J usage is TRBJ1-1; tentative D call: TRBD1 (6 bases). V was pared by 0 bases and J by 3 bases, with 14 bases between. The CDR3 is 16 amino acids. The germline V gene has CDR1 SGHTA and CDR2 FQGNSA. The CDR3 region has the DNA TGTGCCAGCAGCTTAGCCGGACAGAAGATTTACACTGAAGCTTTCTTT. Translation: CASSLAGQKIYTEAFF.

V and J are TRBV7-9 and TRBJ2-3; D is ambiguous. The CDR3 has 14 amino acids. Germline CDR1 and CDR2: SEHNR and FQNEAQ (reference sequence). With 2 bases removed from V and 6 bases from J, the gap between germline ends came to 12 bases. The CDR3 here is CASSLSAPVDTQYF. The CDR3 DNA is TGTGCCAGCAGCTTAAGCGCCCCGGTCGATACGCAGTATTTT.

The CDR3 loop is CASSWAGVVTEAFF. DNA of the CDR3: TGTGCCAGCAGCTGGGCGGGGGTTGTCACTGAAGCTTTCTTT. The chain carries TRBV5-6 and TRBJ1-1; a weak D match, TRBD1 (5 bases). The CDR3 runs 14 residues. Germline V lookup: CDR1 SGHDT, CDR2 YYEEEE. V lost 3 bases and J lost 4, with 13 bases in between. Based on the CDR3 plus reference TRBV5-6 and TRBJ1-1, the full variable domain is DAGVTQSPTHLIKTRGQQVTLRCSPKSGHDTVSWYQQALGQGPQFIFQYYEEEERQRGNFPDRFSGHQFPNYSSELNVNALLLGDSALYLCASSWAGVVTEAFFGQGTRLTVV.

V usage is TRBV9 and J usage is TRBJ1-2; TRBD1 might be the D (6 bases). Between the trimmed V and J ends, which lost 4 bases and 4 bases, there was a span of 20 bases. Germline lookup yields CDR1 SGDLS and CDR2 YYNGEE. This CDR3 is built from 16 residues. In DNA form, the CDR3 reads TGTGCCAGCAGCCCAGCTCCTTCCGGGACACCCTATGGCTACACCTTC. This sequence encodes CASSPAPSGTPYGYTF.